Given below is one T cell receptor beta chain in context. What it recognizes is unknown. The sample belongs to a study of shared clonotypes between healthy human individuals. As processed by the authors: ImmunoSEQ junction-only sequences lacked quality scores, so their filtering differed. Only in-frame clones appear in the TCRdb table, and some are missing; sequencing was by immunoSEQ multiplex PCR. The V and J calls and the clone size are those of that table, but D and trimming were determined from the DNA. The sample holds about 490,000 clones, 79% seen once. Study-wide results and caveats: Sampling covered blood only; tissue repertoires likely differ.

Between the trimmed V and J ends, which lost 6 bases and 1 base, there was a span of 12 bases. This CDR3 region has 14 residues. Germline CDR1 reads ENHRY; CDR2 reads SYGVKD. The sequencing sample was made of PBMCs. The V gene is TRBV10-3, the J gene TRBJ1-1; D is unclear. The receptor comes from a woman aged 40 to 49 in good health. Some clones in this sample may be carry-over from other donors' samples. CDR3 sequence reads: CAISATGSNTEAFF. CDR3 in DNA: TGTGCCATCAGCGCGACCGGGTCGAACACTGAAGCTTTCTTT.